What follows describes a single TCR beta chain. The antigen remains undetermined. This sample was included in a study of cytomegalovirus exposure and HLA in healthy donors. Study results and limitations: A prior analysis recorded that most TCR beta V segments were productive about 87% or about 30% of the time. Later, TCR association rates were found to vary by HLA locus, highest for DRB1 and lowest for HLA-C. Rarity marked most TCR sequences, yet some public TCRs occurred in many donors. HLA restriction was apparent for most CMV-associated TCR beta chains in a later analysis.

The PCR had 60 Vbeta and 13 Jbeta primers. Libraries were prepared by immunoSEQ multiplex PCR; TCRdb keeps only in-frame clonotypes and omits some of them. The sample has some 120,000 clones; 70% to 80% are singletons. The sequence was collected from a man aged 50 or older in good health and CMV-seronegative. Sequencing was done on a sample of PBMCs.

The CDR3 bases are TGTGCCAGTAGTATGTGGGAGGGAGGCAATGAGCAGTTCTTC. Translating it yields CASSMWEGGNEQFF. V gene TRBV19 combines with J gene TRBJ2-1, with 7 bases aligning to TRBD2. With 3 bases clipped from V and 6 bases from J, the junction kept 5 bases outside the gene matches. The CDR3 runs 14 residues. Germline V gene data show CDR1 as LNHDA and CDR2 as SQIVND (reference sequence).